The entry below gives a single TCR beta chain sequence along with its context. Profiled with immunoSEQ multiplex PCR; TCRdb holds only in-frame clones, not every one. The table includes 35,000 to 40,000 clones, approximately 86% detected once. The entry originates in a study of blood T cell repertoires in COVID-19. Sequencing was done on a sample of peripheral blood. The receptor was derived from a man between 70 and 80 years old with acute or convalescent COVID-19.

CDR3 nucleotides: TGTGCCAGCAGCCAAGGGAGGAGGGTCCACCAGCCCCAGCATTTT. Translated: CASSQGRRVHQPQHF. V gene TRBV14 combines with J gene TRBJ1-5; D call uncertain. This CDR3 has 15 residues. With 1 base removed from V and 7 bases from J, the gap between germline ends came to 14 bases. Germline V lookup: CDR1 SGHDN, CDR2 FVKESK. Supplemented by reference TRBV14 and TRBJ1-5, the full variable domain reads EAGVTQFPSHSVIEKGQTVTLRCDPISGHDNLYWYRRVMGKEIKFLLHFVKESKQDESGMPNNRFLAERTGGTYSTLKVQPAELEDSGVYFCASSQGRRVHQPQHFGDGTRLSIL.